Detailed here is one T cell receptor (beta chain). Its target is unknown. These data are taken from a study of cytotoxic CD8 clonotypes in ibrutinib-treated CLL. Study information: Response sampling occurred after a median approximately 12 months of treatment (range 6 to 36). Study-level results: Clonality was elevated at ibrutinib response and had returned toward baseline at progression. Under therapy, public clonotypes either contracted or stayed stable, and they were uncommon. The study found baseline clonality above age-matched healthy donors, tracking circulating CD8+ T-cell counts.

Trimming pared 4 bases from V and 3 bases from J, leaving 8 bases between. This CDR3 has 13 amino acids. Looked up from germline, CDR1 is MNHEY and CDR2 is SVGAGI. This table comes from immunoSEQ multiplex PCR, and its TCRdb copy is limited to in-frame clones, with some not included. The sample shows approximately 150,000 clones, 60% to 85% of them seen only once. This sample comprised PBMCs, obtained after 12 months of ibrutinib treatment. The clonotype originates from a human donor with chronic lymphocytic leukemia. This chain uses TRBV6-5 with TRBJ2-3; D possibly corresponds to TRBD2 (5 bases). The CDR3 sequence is CASSWGDTDTQYF. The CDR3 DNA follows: TGTGCCAGCAGTTGGGGAGATACAGATACGCAGTATTTT.